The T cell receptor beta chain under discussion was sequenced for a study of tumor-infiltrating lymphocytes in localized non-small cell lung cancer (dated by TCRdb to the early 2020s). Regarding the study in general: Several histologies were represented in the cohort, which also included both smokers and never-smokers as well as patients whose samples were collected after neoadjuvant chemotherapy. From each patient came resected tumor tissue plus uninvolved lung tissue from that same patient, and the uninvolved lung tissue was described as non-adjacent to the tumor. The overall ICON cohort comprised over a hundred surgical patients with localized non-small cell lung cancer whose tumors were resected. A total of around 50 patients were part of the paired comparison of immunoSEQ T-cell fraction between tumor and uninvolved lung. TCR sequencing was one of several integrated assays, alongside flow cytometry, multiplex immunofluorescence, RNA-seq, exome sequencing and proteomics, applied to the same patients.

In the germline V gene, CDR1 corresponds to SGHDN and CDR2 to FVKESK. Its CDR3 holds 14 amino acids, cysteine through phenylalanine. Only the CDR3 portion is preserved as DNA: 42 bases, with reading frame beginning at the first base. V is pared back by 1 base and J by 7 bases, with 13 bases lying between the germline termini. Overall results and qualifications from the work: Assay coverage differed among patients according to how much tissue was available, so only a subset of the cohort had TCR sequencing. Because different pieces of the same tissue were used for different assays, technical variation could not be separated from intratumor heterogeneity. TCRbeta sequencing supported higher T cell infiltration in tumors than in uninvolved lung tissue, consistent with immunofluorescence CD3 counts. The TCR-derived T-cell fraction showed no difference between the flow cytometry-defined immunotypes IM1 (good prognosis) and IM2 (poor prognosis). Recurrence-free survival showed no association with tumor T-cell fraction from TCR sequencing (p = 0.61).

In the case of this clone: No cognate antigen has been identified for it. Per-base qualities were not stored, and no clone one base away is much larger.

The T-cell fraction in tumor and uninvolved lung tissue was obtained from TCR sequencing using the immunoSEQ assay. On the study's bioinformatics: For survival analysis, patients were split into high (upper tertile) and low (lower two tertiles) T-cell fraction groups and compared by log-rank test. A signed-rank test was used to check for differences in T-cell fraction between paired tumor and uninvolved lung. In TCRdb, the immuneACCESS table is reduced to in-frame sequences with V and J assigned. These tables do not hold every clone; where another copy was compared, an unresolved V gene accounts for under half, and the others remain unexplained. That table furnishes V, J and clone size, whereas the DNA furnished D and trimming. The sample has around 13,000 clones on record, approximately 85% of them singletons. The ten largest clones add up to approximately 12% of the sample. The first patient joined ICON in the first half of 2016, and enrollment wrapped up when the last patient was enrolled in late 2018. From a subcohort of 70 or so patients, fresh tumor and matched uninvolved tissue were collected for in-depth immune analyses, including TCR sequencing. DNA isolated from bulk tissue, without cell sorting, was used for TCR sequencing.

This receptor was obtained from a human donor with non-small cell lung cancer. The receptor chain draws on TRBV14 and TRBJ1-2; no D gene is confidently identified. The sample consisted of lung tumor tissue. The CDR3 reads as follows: CASSQGWDESGYTF. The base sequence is TGTGCCAGCAGCCAAGGATGGGATGAGAGTGGCTACACCTTC.